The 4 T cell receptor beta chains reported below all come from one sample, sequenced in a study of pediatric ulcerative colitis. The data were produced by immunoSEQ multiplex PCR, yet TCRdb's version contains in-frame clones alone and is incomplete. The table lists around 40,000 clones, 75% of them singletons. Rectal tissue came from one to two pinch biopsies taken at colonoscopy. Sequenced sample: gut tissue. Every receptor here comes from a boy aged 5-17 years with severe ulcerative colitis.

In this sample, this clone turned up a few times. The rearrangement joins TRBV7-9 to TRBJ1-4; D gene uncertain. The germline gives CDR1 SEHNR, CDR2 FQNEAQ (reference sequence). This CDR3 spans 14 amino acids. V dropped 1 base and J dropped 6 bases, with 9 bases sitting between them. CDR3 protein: CASSLVGTDEKLFF. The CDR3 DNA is TGTGCCAGCAGCTTAGTGGGTACCGATGAAAAACTGTTTTTT.

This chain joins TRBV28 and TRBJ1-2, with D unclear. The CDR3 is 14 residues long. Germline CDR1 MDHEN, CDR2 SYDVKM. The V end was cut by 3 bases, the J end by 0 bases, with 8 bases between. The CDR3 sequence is CASSFRTANYGYTF. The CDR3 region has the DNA TGTGCCAGCAGTTTCCGAACAGCTAACTATGGCTACACCTTC.

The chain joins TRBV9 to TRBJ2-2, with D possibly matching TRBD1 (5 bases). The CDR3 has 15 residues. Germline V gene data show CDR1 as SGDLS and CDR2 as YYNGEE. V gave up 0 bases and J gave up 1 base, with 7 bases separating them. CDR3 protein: CASSVGGENTGELFF. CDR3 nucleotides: TGTGCCAGCAGCGTAGGGGGCGAGAACACCGGGGAGCTGTTTTTT.

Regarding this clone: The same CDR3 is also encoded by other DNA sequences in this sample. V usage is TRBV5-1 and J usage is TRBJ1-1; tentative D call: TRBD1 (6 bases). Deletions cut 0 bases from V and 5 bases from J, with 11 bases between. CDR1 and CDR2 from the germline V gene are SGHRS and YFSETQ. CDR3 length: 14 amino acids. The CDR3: CASSLAGGGTEAFF. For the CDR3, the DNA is TGCGCCAGCAGCTTGGCCGGGGGCGGGACTGAAGCTTTCTTT. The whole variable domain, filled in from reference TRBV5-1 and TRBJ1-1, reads KAGVTQTPRYLIKTRGQQVTLSCSPISGHRSVSWYQQTPGQGLQFLFEYFSETQRNKGNFPGRFSGRQFSNSRSEMNVSTLELGDSALYLCASSLAGGGTEAFFGQGTRLTVV.